A single sample gave rise to the 25 T cell receptor beta chains below, sequenced in a study of blood T cell repertoires in COVID-19. Only in-frame clones appear in the TCRdb table, and some are missing; sequencing was by immunoSEQ multiplex PCR. Here the sample spans about 140,000 clones, roughly four fifths being singletons. Sample: PBMCs or T cells enriched from blood (not recorded which). The source of these receptors is a young woman who had been exposed to COVID-19.

The chain carries TRBV28 and TRBJ1-1; D gene uncertain. V was pared by 3 bases and J by 1 base, with 9 bases between. Per the germline V gene, CDR1 is MDHEN and CDR2 is SYDVKM. There are 14 residues in the CDR3. CDR3 region: CASSFYSRNTEAFF. The CDR3 nucleotides read TGTGCCAGCAGTTTTTATTCTAGGAACACTGAAGCTTTCTTT.

The chain combines TRBV7-2 with TRBJ2-7; unclear D gene. The CDR3 totals 14 residues. V gave up 0 bases and J gave up 6 bases, with 12 bases separating them. The germline V gene encodes CDR1 SGHTA and CDR2 FQGNSA. CDR3 sequence: CASSLAGTIGEQYF. CDR3 DNA: TGTGCCAGCAGCTTAGCTGGTACTATCGGCGAGCAGTACTTC.

The J gene is TRBJ2-7, the V gene TRBV6-1; 8 nucleotides line up with TRBD2. The V gene end was trimmed by 0 bases and the J gene end by 3 bases; junction bases not matched to a gene: 16. Germline V gene data show CDR1 as MNHNS and CDR2 as SASEGT. This CDR3 comprises 19 residues. Here the CDR3 reads CASSEASPRRASGRYEQYF. The CDR3, as DNA: TGTGCCAGCAGTGAAGCCTCCCCTCGGAGGGCTAGCGGGCGCTACGAGCAGTACTTC.

The V call is TRBV7-3, the J call TRBJ2-1; the D gene is possibly TRBD1 (5 bases). The CDR3 loop spans 15 amino acids. V lost 0 bases to trimming and J lost 2 bases, with 8 bases between them. Germline V CDR1 and CDR2: SGHTA, FQGTGA. CDR3 nucleotides: TGTGCCAGCAGCTTAACCCAGGGTCCCTACAATGAGCAGTTCTTC. The encoded protein is CASSLTQGPYNEQFF.

The V gene is TRBV2, the J gene TRBJ1-5, with 7 bases aligning to TRBD1. After removal of 8 bases from V and 2 bases from J, the junction contained 6 bases not matched to a gene. Germline V gene sequence: CDR1 SNHLY, CDR2 FYNNEI. The CDR3 sequence is 14 residues long. The CDR3 region is CASVVDRGNQPQHF. DNA for the CDR3: TGTGCCAGCGTCGTAGACAGGGGCAATCAGCCCCAGCATTTT.

V is TRBV18 and J is TRBJ2-2, with 7 bases aligning to TRBD1. CDR1 is KGHSH and CDR2 is LQKENI in the germline V gene. The CDR3 totals 16 residues. Trimming removed 9 bases from V and 0 bases from J; junction bases left unmatched: 10. The CDR3 reads CASTGTVVANTGELFF. Here the CDR3 DNA reads TGTGCCAGTACCGGGACAGTAGTCGCGAACACCGGGGAGCTGTTTTTT. Together with reference TRBV18 and TRBJ2-2, the CDR3 gives the full variable domain: NAGVMQNPRHLVRRRGQEARLRCSPMKGHSHVYWYRQLPEEGLKFMVYLQKENIIDESGMPKERFSAEFPKEGPSILRIQQVVRGDSAAYFCASTGTVVANTGELFFGEGSRLTVL.

The chain couples TRBV10-2 to TRBJ2-7, with D possibly TRBD2 on 7 matching bases. Trimming shortened V by 8 bases and J by 4 bases, and 15 bases separated the two germline ends. This CDR3 comprises 13 residues. The germline gives CDR1 WSHSY, CDR2 SAAADI. The CDR3 loop reads CASRGVGGYEQYF. The CDR3 DNA reads as TGCGCCAGCCGGGGGGTAGGGGGATACGAGCAGTACTTC.

Here the CDR3 reads CASSLRRQGVNTEAFF. In DNA form, the CDR3 reads TGTGCCAGCAGTTTACGAAGACAGGGGGTGAACACTGAAGCTTTCTTT. The V call is TRBV27, the J call TRBJ1-1, with 9 bases fitting TRBD1. The CDR3 consists of 16 residues. Germline values: CDR1 MNHEY, CDR2 SMNVEV (reference sequence). The V segment lost 2 bases and the J segment 0 bases; nucleotides outside the gene matches: 4.

In its sample, this clone was seen once. This chain uses TRBV19 with TRBJ1-1, with 7 bases lining up with TRBD1. The CDR3 covers 14 residues. Trimming at V came to 5 bases and at J to 3 bases, leaving 6 bases not matched to a gene. Germline V gene data show CDR1 as LNHDA and CDR2 as SQIVND (reference sequence). The CDR3 DNA is TGTGCCAGTAGTGTCGACAGGGTGCACACTGAAGCTTTCTTT. Translating it yields CASSVDRVHTEAFF.

The chain recombines TRBV19 with TRBJ2-5; 11 bases match TRBD2. The germline gives CDR1 LNHDA, CDR2 SQIVND (reference sequence). The V gene end was trimmed by 3 bases and the J gene end by 5 bases; junction bases not matched to a gene: 5. The CDR3 consists of 15 residues. CDR3 bases: TGTGCCAGTAGTATTAGCGGGAGGGCCGAGGAGACCCAGTACTTC. Translated, it gives CASSISGRAEETQYF.

This chain connects TRBV27 to TRBJ2-7; the match to TRBD2 covers 7 bases. Trimming removed 3 bases from V and 5 bases from J; junction bases left unmatched: 4. The V gene's germline CDR1 is MNHEY and CDR2 SMNVEV (reference sequence). This CDR3 contains 13 residues. This CDR3 is CASSFAGVDEQYF. The CDR3 bases are TGTGCCAGCAGTTTCGCGGGAGTTGACGAGCAGTACTTC.

Only one count was recorded for this clone. The chain combines TRBV28 with TRBJ1-1; perhaps TRBD1 as D (5 bases). Trimming shortened V by 5 bases and J by 5 bases, and 21 bases separated the two germline ends. The CDR3 has 16 amino acids. From germline, CDR1 is MDHEN and CDR2 SYDVKM. CDR3 amino acids: CASSPTGPGGGTEAFF. Written as DNA, the CDR3 is TGTGCCAGCAGTCCCACGGGACCCGGGGGGGGGACTGAAGCTTTCTTT.

This clone was observed a few times. The chain carries TRBV7-2 and TRBJ1-5; no clear D. Per the germline V gene, CDR1 is SGHTA and CDR2 is FQGNSA. V shed 1 base and J shed 2 bases, with 12 bases lying between them. This CDR3 spans 16 amino acids. The chain's CDR3 is CASSLGWRQGNQPQHF. The CDR3 DNA follows: TGTGCCAGCAGCTTAGGGTGGAGGCAGGGCAATCAGCCCCAGCATTTT.

The J gene is TRBJ2-7, the V gene TRBV6-5, with TRBD2 matching over 9 bases. The CDR3 contains 15 residues. V was clipped by 0 bases and J by 1 base; unmatched bases: 1. CDR1 and CDR2 (germline): MNHEY, SVGAGI. DNA for the CDR3: TGTGCCAGCAGTTACTCGGCGGGAGGGTCCTACGAGCAGTACTTC. Amino acid sequence: CASSYSAGGSYEQYF.

J is TRBJ1-5 and V is TRBV27; D not certain. Germline V gene data show CDR1 as MNHEY and CDR2 as SMNVEV (reference sequence). This CDR3 contains 13 residues. Between the trimmed V and J ends, which lost 3 bases and 5 bases, there was a span of 8 bases. CDR3 protein: CASSFGIYQPQHF. CDR3 bases: TGTGCCAGCAGTTTTGGCATTTATCAGCCCCAGCATTTT.

V is TRBV5-1 and J is TRBJ1-1, with D unclear. The CDR3 has 14 amino acids. Deletions cut 1 base from V and 8 bases from J, with 15 bases between. Per germline, CDR1 SGHRS and CDR2 YFSETQ. This chain's CDR3 is CASSLSQSSGEAFF. CDR3 coding DNA: TGCGCCAGCAGCTTGTCACAGAGCTCTGGGGAAGCTTTCTTT.

The chain carries TRBV28 and TRBJ1-6; D is undetermined. V was cut by 3 bases and J by 0 bases, with 15 bases left in between. The CDR3 runs 18 residues. Germline lookup yields CDR1 MDHEN and CDR2 SYDVKM. CDR3 loop: CASSFPDDRSSYNSPLHF. In nucleotides, the CDR3 is TGTGCCAGCAGTTTTCCCGACGATCGGAGCTCCTATAATTCACCCCTCCACTTT.

V gene TRBV6-2 or TRBV6-3 combines with J gene TRBJ1-6; D possibly corresponds to TRBD1 (5 bases). The ends were cut back, 4 bases at V and 7 bases at J, with 14 bases in the middle. CDR1 MNHEY and CDR2 SVGEGT come from the germline V gene. This CDR3 is 15 amino acids long. CDR3 residues: CASSFRVFGNSPLHF. The CDR3 DNA reads as TGTGCCAGCAGTTTCAGGGTTTTCGGAAATTCACCCCTCCACTTT.

This chain joins TRBV19 and TRBJ2-1, with 7 positions matching TRBD2. J gave up 9 bases and V 10 bases, and 3 bases lay outside the gene matches. The CDR3 has 10 amino acids. The V gene's germline CDR1 is LNHDA and CDR2 SQIVND (reference sequence). The CDR3 spells CATGGGEQFF. The CDR3 DNA follows: TGTGCCACCGGCGGGGGTGAGCAGTTCTTC.

This clone appeared a single time. The J gene is TRBJ2-3, the V gene TRBV5-1; TRBD2 agrees at 14 bases. CDR3 length: 17 residues. With 4 bases clipped from V and 3 bases from J, the junction kept 7 bases outside the gene matches. Per germline, CDR1 SGHRS and CDR2 YFSETQ. DNA for the CDR3: TGCGCCAGCAGCGGGGGACTAGCGGGAGCGGGGACAGATACGCAGTATTTT. Its translation: CASSGGLAGAGTDTQYF.

The table lists this clone with a count of one. The chain employs TRBV27 and TRBJ2-7; TRBD2 agrees at 11 bases. Germline loops: CDR1 MNHEY, CDR2 SMNVEV (reference sequence). J gave up 1 base and V 4 bases, and 6 bases lay outside the gene matches. The CDR3 extends over 16 amino acids. The CDR3 region has the DNA TGTGCCAGCAGTTCAATACTAGCGGGAGTGTCCTACGAGCAGTACTTC. Amino acid sequence: CASSSILAGVSYEQYF.

The CDR3 region has the DNA TGTGCCAGCAGCCCCGGACTGTTAACGGATACGCAGTATTTT. Protein product: CASSPGLLTDTQYF. The gene calls are TRBV3-1 (or the pseudogene TRBV3-2) and TRBJ2-3; maybe TRBD2 (5 bases). The germline V gene has CDR1 LGHDT and CDR2 YNNKEL (reference sequence). Trimming shortened V by 4 bases and J by 6 bases, and 14 bases separated the two germline ends. This CDR3 is built from 14 residues.

The chain joins TRBV19 to TRBJ2-3; possibly TRBD2 for D (7 bases). The CDR3 contains 15 residues. V lost 8 bases and J lost 4, with 19 bases in between. The V gene's germline CDR1 is LNHDA and CDR2 SQIVND (reference sequence). CDR3 loop: CASSIGRGAADTQYF. DNA of the CDR3: TGTGCCAGTTCCATAGGGAGGGGGGCCGCAGATACGCAGTATTTT.

V and J are TRBV30 and TRBJ2-7; D might be TRBD1 (6 bases). Deletions cut 0 bases from V and 2 bases from J, with 11 bases between. This CDR3 spans 14 amino acids. Germline-derived CDR1 and CDR2 are GTSNPN and SVGIG (reference sequence). DNA of the CDR3: TGTGCCTGGAGTGTACAGAGGACAGCCTACGAGCAGTACTTC. The encoded protein is CAWSVQRTAYEQYF.

The V and J genes are TRBV19 and TRBJ1-5; D not certain. This CDR3 contains 14 residues. Trimming removed 3 bases from V and 4 bases from J, with 10 bases in between. CDR1 and CDR2 (germline): LNHDA, SQIVND (reference sequence). The CDR3 nucleotides read TGTGCCAGTAGTATTCAGAATCTTAATCAGCCCCAGCATTTT. Encoded protein: CASSIQNLNQPQHF.